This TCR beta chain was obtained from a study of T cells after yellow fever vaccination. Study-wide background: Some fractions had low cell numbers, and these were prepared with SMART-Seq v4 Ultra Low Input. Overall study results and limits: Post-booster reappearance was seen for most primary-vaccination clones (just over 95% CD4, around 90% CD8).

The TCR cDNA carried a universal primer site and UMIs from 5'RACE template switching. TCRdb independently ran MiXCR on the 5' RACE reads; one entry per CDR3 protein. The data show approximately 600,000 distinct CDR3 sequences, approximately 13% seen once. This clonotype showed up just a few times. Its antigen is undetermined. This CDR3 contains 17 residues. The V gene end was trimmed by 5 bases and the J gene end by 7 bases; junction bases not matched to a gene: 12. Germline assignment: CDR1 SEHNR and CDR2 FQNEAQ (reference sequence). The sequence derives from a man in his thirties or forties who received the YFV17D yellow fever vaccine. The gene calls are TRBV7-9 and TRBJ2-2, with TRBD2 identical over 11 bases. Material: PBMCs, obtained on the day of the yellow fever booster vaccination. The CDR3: CASSLGLAGPTGGELFF. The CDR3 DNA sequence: TGTGCCAGCAGCCTTGGACTAGCGGGCCCTACCGGCGGGGAGCTGTTTTTT.